This TCR beta chain was sequenced during a study of shared clonotypes between healthy human individuals (dated by TCRdb to the early 2020s). Looking at the study overall: A couple of women and three men aged 18 to 49 years were included in the cohort. Libraries were prepared and TCR repertoires were sequenced by different laboratories using diverse techniques, in order to increase sequencing depth and limit assay-specific biases. To estimate repertoire size and how much clonotype sharing occurs between individuals, the study deeply sequenced the blood TCR repertoires of five or six healthy adults. For each donor, three plates each were used for CD4 naive and CD4 memory, two plates were used for CD8 naive, and one plate was used for CD8 memory. Each donor's leukapheresis produced roughly between roughly 0.85 and 9.5 billion PBMCs. General study outcomes and caveats: Even with the large sequencing depth, rarefaction of the sorted-subset datasets indicated that sequencing was incomplete. Naive subsets generally had larger estimated clonotype richness than memory subsets. Higher generation probabilities were observed for clonotypes shared by all four sorted-subset donors than for non-shared clonotypes. Because the study included only a small number of donors, the genetic and exposure-history diversity represented was limited. Sampling was restricted to blood, and TCR repertoires in tissue are likely to differ from TCR repertoires in blood. When a handful of donors were compared, the shared fraction of clonotypes was 5% to 6.5% for naive CD4, around 3.5% for naive CD8, 2% to 2.5% for memory CD4, and under 0.5% for memory CD8. Pairwise subsampling led to the expectation that sequencing depth would affect the degree of clonotype sharing among donors.

Its CDR3 holds 13 amino acids, cysteine through phenylalanine. Only CDR3 DNA is held: 39 bases, read in frame from base 1. The germline V gene (reference sequence) provides CDR1 SEHNR and CDR2 FQNEAQ. Trimming removed 8 bases from V and 2 bases from J, leaving 10 bases between the germline ends. Donors were healthy HIV-negative adults with no recently reported acute infections or vaccinations. Every donor was a Caucasian adult residing in Nashville, Tennessee, USA. CD4+ T cells were enriched through magnetic negative selection, after which naive cells were positively selected on CD45RA and the remaining negative fraction served as the memory subset. After blood collection by leukapheresis, PBMCs were isolated using Ficoll-Histopaque density gradient centrifugation and then cryopreserved in the vapor phase of liquid nitrogen. Analytical flow cytometry was used to check the purity and quantity of every magnetically sorted T cell population. Genomic DNA was isolated from every sorted fraction and measured by UV absorbance on a Nanodrop 2000c.

Using the deep immunoSEQ assay, multiplex PCR amplified TCR CDR3 regions from genomic DNA. Genomic DNA extracted from each cell subset was distributed evenly over all wells of several immunoSEQ 96-well plates, and each plate served as one replicate. For sorted subsets, roughly 190 ng of genomic DNA, equivalent to around 29,000 T cell genomes, went into each replicate PCR. Purified libraries were measured with a Qubit 3.0 fluorometer, size-checked on a Bioanalyzer 2100, and measured again with the KAPA Library Quantification kit. Every immunoSEQ 96-well plate was sequenced on a dedicated single-read 150-cycle Illumina NextSeq 550 flow cell. As for how the authors treated the data: Because the immunoSEQ output held only junctional sequences and lacked quality scores, the filtering could not match the filtering applied to full-length reads. Sequences were annotated with PyIR, a Python wrapper for IgBLAST v1.9, using IMGT germline references to assign V/J genes and CDR3. Reads with weak V/J assignments (E-value above 1e-6), missing CDR3, stop codons, out-of-frame junctions, or ambiguous translated residues were removed. V3J clonotypes were defined as sequences sharing the same inferred V gene, J gene, and CDR3 amino acid sequence. Percentage overlap between repertoires was computed as shared unique clonotypes divided by the size of the smaller repertoire. Three approaches were used to assess repertoire richness: RTK rarefaction, the Chao1 estimator, and Recon v2.1 estimates of unobserved clonotypes. Generation probabilities for all TCRbeta clonotypes obtained by the gDNA method from a few donors were computed using OLGA. Not all clones reach the TCRdb copy of this immuneACCESS table, which keeps in-frame sequences only. Checked studies attribute under half of the gap to unresolved V genes and leave the rest unexplained. V, J and clone size were drawn from that table, and D and trimming were deduced from the DNA. Recorded for this sample are about 1.5 million clones; 95% to 99% of them occurred a single time. Approximately 0.44% of the sample rests with the top ten.

A note on this clone: Its target antigen remains unknown. It has no much larger one-base neighbor in the sample; base qualities were not kept.

This receptor was taken from a man aged 25-45 years in good health. Sequencing used naive CD4+ T cells sorted from blood. Explained via the paper, the cell subset or site label denotes: CD45RA+ positively selected. The receptor chain draws on TRBV7-9 and TRBJ1-5; a confident D gene designation cannot be given. The CDR3 is CASGLVGNQPQHF. The base sequence is TGTGCCAGCGGTTTGGTAGGCAATCAGCCCCAGCATTTT.